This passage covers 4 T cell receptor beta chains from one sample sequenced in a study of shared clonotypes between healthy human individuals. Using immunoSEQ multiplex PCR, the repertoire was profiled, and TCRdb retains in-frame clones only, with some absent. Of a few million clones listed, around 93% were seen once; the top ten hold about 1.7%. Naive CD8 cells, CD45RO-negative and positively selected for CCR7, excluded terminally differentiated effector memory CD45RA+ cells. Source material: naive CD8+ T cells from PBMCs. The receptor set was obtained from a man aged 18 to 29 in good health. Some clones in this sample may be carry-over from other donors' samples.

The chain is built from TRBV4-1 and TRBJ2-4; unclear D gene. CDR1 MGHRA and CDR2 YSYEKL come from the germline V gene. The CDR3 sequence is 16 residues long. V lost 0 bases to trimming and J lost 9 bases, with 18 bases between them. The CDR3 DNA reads TGCGCCAGCAGCCAAGATAGGACCCAATACGATGGCATTCAGTACTTC. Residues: CASSQDRTQYDGIQYF.

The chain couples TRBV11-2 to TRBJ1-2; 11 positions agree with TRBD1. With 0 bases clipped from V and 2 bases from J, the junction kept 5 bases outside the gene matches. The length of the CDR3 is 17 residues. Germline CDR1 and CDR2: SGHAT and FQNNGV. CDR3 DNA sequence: TGTGCCAGCAGCTTAGATCCGGGACAGGGGGGAAACTATGGCTACACCTTC. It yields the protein CASSLDPGQGGNYGYTF.

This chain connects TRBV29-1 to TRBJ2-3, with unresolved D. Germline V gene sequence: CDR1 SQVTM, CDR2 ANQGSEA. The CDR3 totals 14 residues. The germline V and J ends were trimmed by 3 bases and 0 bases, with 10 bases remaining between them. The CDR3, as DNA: TGCAGCGTTGATGGTTATTCAAGCACAGATACGCAGTATTTT. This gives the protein CSVDGYSSTDTQYF.

The CDR3 region is CASSPMPDQPQHF. The CDR3 nucleotides read TGTGCCAGCAGCCCCATGCCTGATCAGCCCCAGCATTTT. The chain recombines TRBV6-1 with TRBJ1-5; D ambiguous. Deletions cut 6 bases from V and 5 bases from J, with 11 bases between. The length of the CDR3 is 13 residues. Germline V lookup: CDR1 MNHNS, CDR2 SASEGT.